What follows are 17 T cell receptor beta chains derived from one specimen sequenced in a study of T cell repertoires in cytomegalovirus infection (dated by TCRdb to between 2017 and 2020). This sample was sequenced with an Illumina HiSeq 1500. The raw public reads went through TCRdb reprocessing: fastp at Q25, MiXCR clone calling, in-frame beta chains kept. CDR3 protein duplicates are merged, each entry listing the most common genes and DNA. The sample contains about 740,000 distinct CDR3 sequences, approximately 40% of them found a single time. Of the sample, 2.5% to 3.5% falls within the top ten clones. Sequencing was carried out using PBMCs. The receptors shown here come from a human donor in good health (CMV status not recorded). Some clones in this sample may be carry-over from other donors' samples.

The table lists this clonotype with a few counts. The chain is built from TRBV12-3 or TRBV12-4 and TRBJ1-6; tentatively, D is TRBD1 (6 bases). Trimming cost V 3 bases and J 7 bases, with 16 bases left between them. The CDR3 runs to 16 residues. CDR3 sequence (DNA): TGTGCCAGCAGTTTGTACCGGGTAGGGGGGAATTCACCCCTCCACTTT. It is translated as CASSLYRVGGNSPLHF.

In its sample, this clonotype was seen many times. The chain recombines TRBV7-2 with TRBJ1-4; D might be TRBD1 (5 bases). The CDR3 sequence is 14 residues long. Per the germline V gene, CDR1 is SGHTA and CDR2 is FQGNSA. V lost 3 bases and J 8 bases, leaving 13 bases between the germline ends. For the CDR3, the DNA is TGTGCCAGCAGCTTTACAGGAGGGCTAGAAAAACTGTTTTTT. Encoded protein: CASSFTGGLEKLFF.

A note on this clonotype: One base separates it from a far larger clone, so it is likely a read error. The rearrangement uses TRBV28 and TRBJ1-5; the D is unclear. Germline V gene sequence: CDR1 MDHEN, CDR2 SYDVKM. The CDR3 has 11 amino acids. The CDR3 protein is CASSLGQTQHF. The CDR3 DNA sequence: TGTGCCAGCAGTTTGGGTCAGACCCAGCATTTT.

This clonotype was seen only a few times. The chain carries TRBV12-3 or TRBV12-4 and TRBJ1-4; TRBD1 agrees at 9 bases. The CDR3 runs to 15 residues. V trimming: 6 bases; J trimming: 6 bases; junction bases outside the gene matches: 8. The CDR3 region is CASRGDREDDEKLFF. For the CDR3, the DNA is TGTGCCAGCAGGGGGGACAGGGAGGATGATGAAAAACTGTTTTTT.

This chain connects TRBV28 to TRBJ2-7; 7 bases line up with TRBD2. The CDR3 has 15 residues. V shed 6 bases and J 2 bases; nucleotides not matched to a gene: 10. Germline values: CDR1 MDHEN, CDR2 SYDVKM. This chain's CDR3 is CASSLIGGTPYEQYF. The CDR3 region has the DNA TGTGCCAGCAGCCTTATCGGGGGGACCCCCTACGAGCAGTACTTC.

In this sample, this clonotype turned up a few times. The chain recombines TRBV28 with TRBJ2-5; TRBD2 matches at 15 bases. The length of the CDR3 is 16 residues. Germline lookup yields CDR1 MDHEN and CDR2 SYDVKM. V lost 5 bases to trimming and J lost 2 bases; unmatched junction nucleotides: 3. CDR3 in amino acids: CASSQGLAGGQETQYF. Here the CDR3 DNA reads TGTGCCAGCAGTCAGGGACTAGCGGGAGGACAAGAGACCCAGTACTTC.

Regarding this clonotype: A single base separates this from a much larger clone, so it may be a read error. The CDR3 does not close with the conserved phenylalanine or tryptophan, likely indicating a read error. The chain combines TRBV7-2 with TRBJ2-3, with D unresolved. This CDR3 comprises 15 residues. V lost 0 bases and J lost 1, with 8 bases in between. Germline CDR1 and CDR2: SGHTA and FQGNSA. CDR3 DNA sequence: TGTGCCAGCAGCTTAGCCCTGGGTGGCACAGATACGCAGTATCTT. Amino acids: CASSLALGGTDTQYL.

The chain is built from TRBV19 and TRBJ1-5, with TRBD1 identical over 7 bases. J was trimmed by 3 bases and V by 7 bases; bases with no gene match: 9. Germline-derived CDR1 and CDR2 are LNHDA and SQIVND (reference sequence). The CDR3 length is 15 residues. The CDR3 nucleotides are TGTGCCAGTACTCTCTCAGGGGGACCCAATCAGCCCCAGCATTTT. This sequence encodes CASTLSGGPNQPQHF.

As concerns this clonotype: One end of the junction fails to match germline, which may point to a read error. V is TRBV5-3 and J is TRBJ1-1, with D unresolved. TRBV5-3 is classed as an ORF, of uncertain function. The CDR3 covers 14 residues. This CDR3 is CASSSNAGNTEAFF. Here the CDR3 DNA reads TGTGCCAGCAGCTCAAACGCGGGGAACACTGAAGCTTTCTTT.

This clonotype has more than one count but fewer than ten. This chain uses TRBV27 with TRBJ1-1; unclear D gene. Germline V gene lookup returns CDR1 MNHEY and CDR2 SMNVEV (reference sequence). V was clipped by 5 bases and J by 0 bases, with 16 bases between them. CDR3 length: 16 residues. Written as DNA, the CDR3 is TGTGCCAGCAGTCCTCAAGGGCCCCCTTTGAACACTGAAGCTTTCTTT. It translates to CASSPQGPPLNTEAFF.

CDR3 region: CASSQGTSGGYKNIQYF. The CDR3 nucleotides are TGTGCCAGCAGCCAGGGGACTAGCGGGGGGTATAAAAACATTCAGTACTTC. The chain combines TRBV3-1 with TRBJ2-4; 15 bases are a match to TRBD2. V lost 3 bases, J lost 4 bases, and 4 bases stayed unmatched. The germline CDR1 and CDR2 sequences are LGHDT and YNNKEL (reference sequence). CDR3 length: 17 residues.

The J gene is TRBJ2-7, the V gene TRBV27; 11 nucleotides agree with TRBD2. V shed 6 bases, J shed 5 bases, and the junction held 9 bases outside the gene matches. Germline CDR1 and CDR2: MNHEY and SMNVEV (reference sequence). The CDR3 has 15 amino acids. The CDR3: CASSLRLAGRNEQYF. CDR3 DNA: TGTGCCAGCAGCTTACGACTAGCGGGACGGAACGAGCAGTACTTC.

This clonotype was counted a few times. V usage is TRBV25-1 and J usage is TRBJ2-1, with TRBD1 identical over 11 bases. This CDR3 contains 14 residues. The J segment lost 7 bases and the V segment lost 7 bases, leaving 6 bases of the junction unmatched. Germline-derived CDR1 and CDR2 are MGHDK and SYGVNS. The CDR3 region is CASTRGDRGNEQFF. CDR3 DNA sequence: TGTGCCAGCACCCGCGGGGACAGGGGGAATGAGCAGTTCTTC.

CDR3 sequence: CASSEGRVTSYEQYF. CDR3 bases: TGTGCCAGCAGTGAAGGTAGGGTCACCTCCTACGAGCAGTACTTC. The rearrangement links TRBV2 to TRBJ2-7; D gene ambiguous. Trimming left V 1 base short and J 0 bases short, with 10 bases between. CDR3 length: 15 amino acids. Looked up from germline, CDR1 is SNHLY and CDR2 is FYNNEI.

This chain joins TRBV28 and TRBJ2-2; 9 positions match TRBD1. The CDR3 consists of 17 residues. Per germline, CDR1 MDHEN and CDR2 SYDVKM. V shed 3 bases and J 6 bases; nucleotides not matched to a gene: 11. The CDR3 here is CASSLLGQGGFAGELFF. In nucleotides, the CDR3 is TGTGCCAGCAGTTTGTTGGGACAGGGAGGGTTCGCCGGGGAGCTGTTTTTT.

A few counts support this clonotype. The chain links TRBV6-1 to TRBJ1-6; 7 bases fit TRBD1. CDR3 length equals 15 residues. Per germline, CDR1 MNHNS and CDR2 SASEGT. V trimming: 2 bases; J trimming: 10 bases; junction bases outside the gene matches: 8. The CDR3 DNA follows: TGTGCCAGCAGTGAACTTGACAGGGTGAGATCACCCCTCCACTTT. It encodes CASSELDRVRSPLHF.

This clonotype has more than one count but fewer than ten. The V call is TRBV7-9, the J call TRBJ2-5; D possibly matches TRBD1 or TRBD2 (5 bases each). V was trimmed by 5 bases and J by 1 base, leaving 14 bases between them. The CDR3 sequence is 15 residues long. The germline V gene has CDR1 SEHNR and CDR2 FQNEAQ (reference sequence). CDR3 sequence: CASSHRDRFQETQYF. CDR3 nucleotide sequence: TGTGCCAGCAGCCACCGGGACCGATTCCAAGAGACCCAGTACTTC.